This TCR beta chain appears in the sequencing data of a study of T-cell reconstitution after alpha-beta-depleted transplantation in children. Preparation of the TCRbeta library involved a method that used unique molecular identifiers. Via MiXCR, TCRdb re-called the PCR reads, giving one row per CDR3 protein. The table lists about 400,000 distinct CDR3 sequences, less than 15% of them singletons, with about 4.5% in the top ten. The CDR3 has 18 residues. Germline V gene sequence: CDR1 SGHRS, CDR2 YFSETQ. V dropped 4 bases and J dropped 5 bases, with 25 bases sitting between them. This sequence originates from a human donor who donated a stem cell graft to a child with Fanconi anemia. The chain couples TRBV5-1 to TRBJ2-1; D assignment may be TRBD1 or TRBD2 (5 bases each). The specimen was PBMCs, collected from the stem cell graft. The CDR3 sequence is CASSPRRGAAPYDNEQFF. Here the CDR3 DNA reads TGCGCCAGCAGCCCAAGGCGAGGGGCCGCACCCTACGACAATGAGCAGTTCTTC.